A selection of T cell receptor beta chains follows, all from one sample in a study of blood T cell repertoires in COVID-19. Data came from immunoSEQ multiplex PCR; TCRdb stores just in-frame clones and leaves some out. The sample records approximately 500,000 clones, about 89% being singletons. Source material: peripheral blood. The receptors originated from a woman aged 50 to 60 with COVID-19, enrolled during active disease. Both conserved end residues are part of each CDR3. A D gene is named only where the DNA matches it firmly. The size field is filled for only some rows; it gives once, few, many or a size class.

D,size,J,V,DNA,CDR3
TRBD1,few,TRBJ1-2,TRBV2,TGTGCCAGCTGGACAGGGGGCTCCTCTAACTATGGCTACACCTTC,CASWTGGSSNYGYTF
NA,NA,TRBJ2-6,TRBV15,TGTGCCACCAGCAGAGTAGAAAGGGCCAACGTCCTGACTTTC,CATSRVERANVLTF
NA,NA,TRBJ2-7,TRBV28,TGTGCCAGCAGTCGAGACAGAGCCTACGAGCAGTACTTC,CASSRDRAYEQYF
TRBD1,NA,TRBJ2-3,TRBV7-2,TGTGCCAGCAGCTTAATGAGGGGGCTCACAGATACGCAGTATTTT,CASSLMRGLTDTQYF
TRBD2,NA,TRBJ2-1,TRBV12-3/TRBV12-4,TGTGCCAGCACCCTAGCGGGGGGGGATGAGCAGTTCTTC,CASTLAGGDEQFF
NA,NA,TRBJ1-2,TRBV5-1,TGCGCCAGCAGCTTGTTGGGGTCAACAGACAGCTATGGCTACACCTTC,CASSLLGSTDSYGYTF
NA,NA,TRBJ1-2,TRBV19,TGTGCCAGTAGTATAGAAGGCAGAGGTAACTATGGCTACACCTTC,CASSIEGRGNYGYTF
TRBD1,NA,TRBJ2-2,TRBV30,TGTGCCTGGACCAGGGGGCGGGGCTACACCGGGGAGCTGTTTTTT,CAWTRGRGYTGELFF
TRBD1,NA,TRBJ2-7,TRBV30,TGTGCCTGGGCCCTAGGGACAGGGGTGTACGAGCAGTACTTC,CAWALGTGVYEQYF
NA,NA,TRBJ1-3,TRBV6-5,TGTGCCAGCAGCGACGGACCGGGGGGTGGAAACACCATATATTTT,CASSDGPGGGNTIYF
NA,NA,TRBJ1-1,TRBV10-1,TGCGCCAGCAGTGAGAGCGGAACTGAAGCTTTCTTT,CASSESGTEAFF
NA,NA,TRBJ1-6,TRBV2,TGTGCCAGCAGTCCTCAAGACAGGAGCTCCTATAATTCACCCCTCCACTTT,CASSPQDRSSYNSPLHF
TRBD2,NA,TRBJ2-7,TRBV3-1/TRBV3-2,TGTGCCAGCAGCCAAGGCCAGGGTCTAGCGGACTCCTACGAGCAGTACTTC,CASSQGQGLADSYEQYF
NA,NA,TRBJ1-1,TRBV2,TGTGCCAGCAGCGTACAGGCGCTGGGAGAAGCTTTCTTT,CASSVQALGEAFF
TRBD1,NA,TRBJ2-3,TRBV18,TGTGCCAGCTCCCGATCGGGGACAGACACAGATACGCAGTATTTT,CASSRSGTDTDTQYF
NA,NA,TRBJ2-6,TRBV5-4,TGTGCCAGCAGCCGGTCCTCTGGGGCCAACGTCCTGACTTTC,CASSRSSGANVLTF
NA,NA,TRBJ2-7,TRBV7-8,TGTGCCAGCAGAATAGGAGGGGGCAGGGCTTACGAGCAGTACTTC,CASRIGGGRAYEQYF
NA,NA,TRBJ1-2,TRBV2,TGTGCCAGCAGTGAAGAGTTTGTCTCTAAGGGCTACACCTTC,CASSEEFVSKGYTF
TRBD2,NA,TRBJ2-7,TRBV5-4,TGTGCCAGCAGTCCAAAGTGGACTAGCGGGGGTAATGAGCAGTACTTC,CASSPKWTSGGNEQYF
NA,NA,TRBJ1-2,TRBV11-2,TGTGCCAGCAGCGCCCTTTTTGGGGGGGAGTATGGCTACACCTTC,CASSALFGGEYGYTF
TRBD1,NA,TRBJ1-1,TRBV19,TGTGCCAGTGCCACAGGGGACATGAACACTGAAGCTTTCTTT,CASATGDMNTEAFF
NA,NA,TRBJ1-2,TRBV5-6,TGTGCCAGCAGCAAGGACAGCCAAGCTAACTATGGCTACACCTTC,CASSKDSQANYGYTF
NA,NA,TRBJ2-7,TRBV3-1/TRBV3-2,TGTGCCAGCAGCCAAGGTATACGGGTCTACGAGCAGTACTTC,CASSQGIRVYEQYF
TRBD1,NA,TRBJ1-2,TRBV27,TGTGCCAGCAGTTTAGACAGGGCATATGGCTACACCTTC,CASSLDRAYGYTF
NA,NA,TRBJ2-3,TRBV28,TGTGCCAGCAGGGACCGGGACACCAACCTGTGGGGCACAGATACGCAGTATTTT,CASRDRDTNLWGTDTQYF
TRBD1,NA,TRBJ1-2,TRBV4-1,TGCGCCAGCAGCCAAGTAGGGGGCCTTGGGGGCTACACCTTC,CASSQVGGLGGYTF
TRBD1,NA,TRBJ1-6,TRBV4-1,TGCGCCAGCAGCCTCGCAACCTTCGGGACAGTCCATTCACCCCTCCACTTT,CASSLATFGTVHSPLHF
TRBD1,NA,TRBJ1-1,TRBV2,TGTGCCAGCAGCACACCAGGGACAGGGGGCACTGAAGCTTTCTTT,CASSTPGTGGTEAFF
NA,NA,TRBJ2-1,TRBV10-3,TGTGCCATCAGTGTCGAGGCTACCCTTGGGAATGAGCAGTTCTTC,CAISVEATLGNEQFF
TRBD2,NA,TRBJ2-1,TRBV6-2/TRBV6-3,TGTGCCAGCAGTACCGAAGCGGGGCTATTGGATGAGCAGTTCTTC,CASSTEAGLLDEQFF
TRBD1,NA,TRBJ1-1,TRBV3-1/TRBV3-2,TGTGCCAGCAGCCAACTTACAGGGGCGTTCTCTGAAGCTTTCTTT,CASSQLTGAFSEAFF
TRBD2,NA,TRBJ2-5,TRBV11-3,TGTGCCAGCAGCTTAGGGGCAGGGACTACCCAAGAGACCCAGTACTTC,CASSLGAGTTQETQYF
TRBD1,NA,TRBJ1-3,TRBV6-5,TGTGCCAGCAGCCTTACGAGGACAGGGGGAAACACCATATATTTT,CASSLTRTGGNTIYF
NA,NA,TRBJ2-7,TRBV3-1/TRBV3-2,TGTGCCAGCAGCCAAGACCGGGAGCAGTACTTC,CASSQDREQYF
NA,NA,TRBJ2-3,TRBV28,TGTGCCTCACAGAGCCTCAACAGGGCTGAGAGCACAGATACGCAGTATTTT,CASQSLNRAESTDTQYF
NA,NA,TRBJ1-6,TRBV14,TGTGCCAGCAGCCAAATCGGCGGGTCACCCCTCCACTTT,CASSQIGGSPLHF
NA,NA,TRBJ1-4,TRBV6-5,TGTGCCAGCAGTTACAGTCAATGGGGAGGAAATGAAAAACTGTTTTTT,CASSYSQWGGNEKLFF
TRBD2,NA,TRBJ2-3,TRBV5-4,TGTGCCAGCAGCCCAGGGACTAGCGGGGGGACAGATACGCAGTATTTT,CASSPGTSGGTDTQYF
NA,NA,TRBJ1-2,TRBV24-1,TGTGCCACCAGTGATCCCCTTCAGGGGAACTATGGCTACACCTTC,CATSDPLQGNYGYTF
TRBD2,once,TRBJ2-3,TRBV5-1,TGCGCCAGCAGCCCACTAGCGGGGAGCACAGATACGCAGTATTTT,CASSPLAGSTDTQYF
NA,NA,TRBJ2-3,TRBV4-1,TGCGCCAGCAGCCATCCCCGGGACTCCAAAGATACGCAGTATTTT,CASSHPRDSKDTQYF
TRBD1,NA,TRBJ2-7,TRBV29-1,TGCAGCGCGACCCGGACAGGGGCCTACGAGCAGTACTTC,CSATRTGAYEQYF
NA,NA,TRBJ1-1,TRBV7-9,TGTGCCAGCAGGGTGAGGGACATCATGAACACTGAAGCTTTCTTT,CASRVRDIMNTEAFF
TRBD1,NA,TRBJ1-2,TRBV2,TGTGCCAGCAAGGGACAGAGGACCTATGGCTACACCTTC,CASKGQRTYGYTF
NA,NA,TRBJ1-1,TRBV12-3/TRBV12-4,TGTGCCAGCAGTTTCGGGGGTGACACTGAAGCTTTCTTT,CASSFGGDTEAFF
NA,NA,TRBJ1-5,TRBV30,TGTGCCTGGAGTTCCCGACTCGGGATCAATCAGCCCCAGCATTTT,CAWSSRLGINQPQHF
NA,NA,TRBJ1-5,TRBV19,TGTGCCAGTAGTATAGAAAGAACGGGGTATCAGCCCCAGCATTTT,CASSIERTGYQPQHF
TRBD2,NA,TRBJ2-7,TRBV6-5,TGTGCCAGCGGGGGGGGAAGATCCTACGAGCAGTACTTC,CASGGGRSYEQYF
NA,NA,TRBJ1-1,TRBV6-2/TRBV6-3,TGTGCCAGCAGTTACTCTGACCGGACCGGTATTGGGGGCTTGACTGAAGCTTTCTTT,CASSYSDRTGIGGLTEAFF
TRBD2,NA,TRBJ2-7,TRBV7-9,TGTGCCAGCAGCTCCCCCCGGGGGACTAGCGGGGGTGCCTACGAGCAGTACTTC,CASSSPRGTSGGAYEQYF
TRBD1,NA,TRBJ2-7,TRBV5-1,TGCGCCAGCAGCGCGGAACAGGGGCGCGAGCAGTACTTC,CASSAEQGREQYF
NA,NA,TRBJ2-1,TRBV15,TGTGCCACCTCCGAGCCCAACAATGAGCAGTTCTTC,CATSEPNNEQFF
TRBD1,NA,TRBJ1-5,TRBV2,TGTGCCAGCAGTACCGGACAGGGGTCCAATCAGCCCCAGCATTTT,CASSTGQGSNQPQHF